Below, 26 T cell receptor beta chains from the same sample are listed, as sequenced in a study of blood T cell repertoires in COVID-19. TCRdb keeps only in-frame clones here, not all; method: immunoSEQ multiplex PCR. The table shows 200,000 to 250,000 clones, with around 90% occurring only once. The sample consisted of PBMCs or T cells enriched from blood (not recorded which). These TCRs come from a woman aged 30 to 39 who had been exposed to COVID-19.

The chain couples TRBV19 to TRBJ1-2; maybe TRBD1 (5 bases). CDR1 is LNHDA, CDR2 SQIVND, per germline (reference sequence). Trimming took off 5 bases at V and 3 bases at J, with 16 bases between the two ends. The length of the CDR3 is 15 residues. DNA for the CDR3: TGTGCCAGTAGTCCAAGGGGAACAGGAGACTATGGCTACACCTTC. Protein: CASSPRGTGDYGYTF.

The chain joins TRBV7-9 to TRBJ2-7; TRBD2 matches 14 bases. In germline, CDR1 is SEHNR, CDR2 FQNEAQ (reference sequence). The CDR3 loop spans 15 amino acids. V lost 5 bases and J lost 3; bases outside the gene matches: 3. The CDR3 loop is CASSHGTSGSYEQYF. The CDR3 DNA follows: TGTGCCAGCAGCCACGGGACTAGCGGGAGCTACGAGCAGTACTTC.

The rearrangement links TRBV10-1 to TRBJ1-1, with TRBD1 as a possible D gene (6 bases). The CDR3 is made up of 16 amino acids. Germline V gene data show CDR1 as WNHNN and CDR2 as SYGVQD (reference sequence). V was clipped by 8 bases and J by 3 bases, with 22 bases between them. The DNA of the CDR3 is TGCGCCAGCGACGTAGGGGGGGCTTTTAAGGACACTGAAGCTTTCTTT. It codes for CASDVGGAFKDTEAFF.

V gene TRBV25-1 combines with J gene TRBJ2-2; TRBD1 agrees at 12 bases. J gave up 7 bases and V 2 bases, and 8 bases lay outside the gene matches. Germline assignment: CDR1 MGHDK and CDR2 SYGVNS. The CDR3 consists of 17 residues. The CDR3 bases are TGTGCCAGCAGTGAAAAAACCGGGACAGGGGGCCACGGGGAGCTGTTTTTT. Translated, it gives CASSEKTGTGGHGELFF. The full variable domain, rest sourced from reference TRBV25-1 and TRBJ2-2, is EADIYQTPRYLVIGTGKKITLECSQTMGHDKMYWYQQDPGMELHLIHYSYGVNSTEKGDLSSESTVSRIRTEHFPLTLESARPSHTSQYLCASSEKTGTGGHGELFFGEGSRLTVL.

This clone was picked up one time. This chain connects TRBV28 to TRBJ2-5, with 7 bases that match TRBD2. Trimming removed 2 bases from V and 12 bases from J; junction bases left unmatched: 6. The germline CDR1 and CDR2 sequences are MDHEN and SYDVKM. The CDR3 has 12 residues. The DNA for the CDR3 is TGTGCCAGCAGTTTAATGTTACGGGGGGAGTACTTC. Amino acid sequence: CASSLMLRGEYF.

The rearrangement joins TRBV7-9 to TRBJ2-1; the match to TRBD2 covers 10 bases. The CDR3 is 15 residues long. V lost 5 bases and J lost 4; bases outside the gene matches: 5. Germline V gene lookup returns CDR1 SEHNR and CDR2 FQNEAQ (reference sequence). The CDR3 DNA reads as TGTGCCAGCAGCCCGGGACTAGCGACTTACAATGAGCAGTTCTTC. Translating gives CASSPGLATYNEQFF. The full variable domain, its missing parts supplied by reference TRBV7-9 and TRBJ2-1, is DTGVSQNPRHKITKRGQNVTFRCDPISEHNRLYWYRQTLGQGPEFLTYFQNEAQLEKSRLLSDRFSAERPKGSFSTLEIQRTEQGDSAMYLCASSPGLATYNEQFFGPGTRLTVL.

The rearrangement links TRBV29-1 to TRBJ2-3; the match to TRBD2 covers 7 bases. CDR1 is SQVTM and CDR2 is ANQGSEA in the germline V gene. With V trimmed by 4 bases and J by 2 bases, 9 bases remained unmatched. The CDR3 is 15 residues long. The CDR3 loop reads CSVGAGLLNTDTQYF. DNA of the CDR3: TGCAGCGTTGGCGCGGGACTACTTAACACAGATACGCAGTATTTT.

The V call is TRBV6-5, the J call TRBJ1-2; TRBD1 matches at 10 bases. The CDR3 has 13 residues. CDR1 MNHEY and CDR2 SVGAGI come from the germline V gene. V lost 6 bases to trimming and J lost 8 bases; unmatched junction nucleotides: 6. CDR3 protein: CASRNDRGLGYTF. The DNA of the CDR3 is TGTGCCAGCAGAAATGACAGGGGGCTCGGCTACACCTTC.

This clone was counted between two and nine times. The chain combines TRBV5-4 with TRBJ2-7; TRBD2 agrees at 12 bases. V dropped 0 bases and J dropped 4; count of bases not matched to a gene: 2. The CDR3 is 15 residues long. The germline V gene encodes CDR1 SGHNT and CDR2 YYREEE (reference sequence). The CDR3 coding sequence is TGTGCCAGCAGCTTGGGAGGACTAGCGGGATACGAGCAGTACTTC. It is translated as CASSLGGLAGYEQYF.

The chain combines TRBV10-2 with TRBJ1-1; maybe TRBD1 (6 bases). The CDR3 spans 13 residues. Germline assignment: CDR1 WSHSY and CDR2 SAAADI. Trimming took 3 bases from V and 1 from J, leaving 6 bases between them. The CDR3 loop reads CASSEGGNTEAFF. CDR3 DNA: TGCGCCAGCAGTGAAGGGGGGAACACTGAAGCTTTCTTT.

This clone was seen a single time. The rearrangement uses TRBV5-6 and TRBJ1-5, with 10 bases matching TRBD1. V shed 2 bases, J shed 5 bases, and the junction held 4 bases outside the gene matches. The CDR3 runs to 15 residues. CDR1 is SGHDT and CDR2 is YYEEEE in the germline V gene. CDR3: CASSFSGTGDQPQHF. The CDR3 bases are TGTGCCAGCAGCTTTTCCGGGACAGGGGATCAGCCCCAGCATTTT.

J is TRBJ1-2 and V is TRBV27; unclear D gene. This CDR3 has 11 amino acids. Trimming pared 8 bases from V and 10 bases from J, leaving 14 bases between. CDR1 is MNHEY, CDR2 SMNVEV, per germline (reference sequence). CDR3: CASGRVPDYTF. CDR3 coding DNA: TGTGCCAGCGGCCGGGTGCCTGACTACACCTTC.

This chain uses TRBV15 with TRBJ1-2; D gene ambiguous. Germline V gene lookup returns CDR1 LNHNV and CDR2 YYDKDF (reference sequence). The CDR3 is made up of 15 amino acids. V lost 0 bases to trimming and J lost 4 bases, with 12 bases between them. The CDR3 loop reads CATSREGLGGYGYTF. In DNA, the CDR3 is TGTGCCACCAGCAGAGAGGGATTAGGAGGCTATGGCTACACCTTC.

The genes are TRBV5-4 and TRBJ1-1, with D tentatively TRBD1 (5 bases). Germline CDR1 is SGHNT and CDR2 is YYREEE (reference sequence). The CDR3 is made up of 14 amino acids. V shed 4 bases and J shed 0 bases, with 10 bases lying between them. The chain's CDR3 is CASSDRPLNTEAFF. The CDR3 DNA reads TGTGCCAGCAGCGACAGACCTTTGAACACTGAAGCTTTCTTT.

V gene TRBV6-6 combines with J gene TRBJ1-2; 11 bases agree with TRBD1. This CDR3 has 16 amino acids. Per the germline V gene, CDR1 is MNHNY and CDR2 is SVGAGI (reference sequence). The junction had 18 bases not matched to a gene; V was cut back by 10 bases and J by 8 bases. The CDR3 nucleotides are TGTGCCACCACCATAGGACCCAGGGGGACAGGGGGGGGCTACACCTTC. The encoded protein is CATTIGPRGTGGGYTF.

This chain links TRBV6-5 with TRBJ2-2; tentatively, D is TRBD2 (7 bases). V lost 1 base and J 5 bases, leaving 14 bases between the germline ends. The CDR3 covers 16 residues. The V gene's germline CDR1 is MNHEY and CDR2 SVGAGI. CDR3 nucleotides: TGTGCCAGCAGTTACTATCGGGGGGCGGTTACCGGGGAGCTGTTTTTT. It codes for CASSYYRGAVTGELFF.

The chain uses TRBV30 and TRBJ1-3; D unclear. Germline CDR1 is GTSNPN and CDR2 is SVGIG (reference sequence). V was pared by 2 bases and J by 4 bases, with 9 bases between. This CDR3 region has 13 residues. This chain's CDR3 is CAWSPRAGNTIYF. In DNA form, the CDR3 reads TGTGCCTGGAGTCCGAGGGCAGGAAACACCATATATTTT.

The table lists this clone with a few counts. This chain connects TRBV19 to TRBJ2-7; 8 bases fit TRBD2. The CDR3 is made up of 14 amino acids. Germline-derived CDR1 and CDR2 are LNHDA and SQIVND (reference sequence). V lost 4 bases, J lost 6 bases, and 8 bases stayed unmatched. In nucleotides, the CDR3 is TGTGCCAGTAGTACCCTAGCGGGTCAGGCCGAGCAGTACTTC. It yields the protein CASSTLAGQAEQYF.

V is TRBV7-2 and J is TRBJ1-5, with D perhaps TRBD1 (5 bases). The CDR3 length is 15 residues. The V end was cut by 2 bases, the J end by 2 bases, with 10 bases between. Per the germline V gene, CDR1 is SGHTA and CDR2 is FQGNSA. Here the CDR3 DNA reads TGTGCCAGCAGCTTACGGGGGGTGGGCAATCAGCCCCAGCATTTT. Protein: CASSLRGVGNQPQHF.

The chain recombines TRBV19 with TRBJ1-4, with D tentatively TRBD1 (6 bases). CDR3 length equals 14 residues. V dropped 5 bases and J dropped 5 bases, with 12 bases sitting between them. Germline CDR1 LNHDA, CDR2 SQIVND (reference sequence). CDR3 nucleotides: TGTGCCAGTAGTGTTGGGGGCGGAAATGAAAAACTGTTTTTT. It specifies CASSVGGGNEKLFF.

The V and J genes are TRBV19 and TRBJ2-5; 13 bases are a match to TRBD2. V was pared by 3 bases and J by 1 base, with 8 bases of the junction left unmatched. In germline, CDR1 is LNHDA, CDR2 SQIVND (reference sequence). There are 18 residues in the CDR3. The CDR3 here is CASSMGTSGDVTQETQYF. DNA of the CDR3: TGTGCCAGTAGTATGGGGACTAGCGGGGATGTCACCCAAGAGACCCAGTACTTC.

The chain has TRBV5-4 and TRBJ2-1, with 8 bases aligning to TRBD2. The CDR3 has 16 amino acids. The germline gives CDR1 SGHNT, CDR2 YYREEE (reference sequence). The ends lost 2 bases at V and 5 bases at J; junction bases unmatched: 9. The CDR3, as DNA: TGTGCCAGCAGCTTCATCAGCGGGAGACTCAACAATGAGCAGTTCTTC. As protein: CASSFISGRLNNEQFF.

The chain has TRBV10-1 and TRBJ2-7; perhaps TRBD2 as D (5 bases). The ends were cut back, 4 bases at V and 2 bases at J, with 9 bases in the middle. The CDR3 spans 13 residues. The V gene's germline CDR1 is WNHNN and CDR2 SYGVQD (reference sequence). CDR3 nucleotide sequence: TGCGCCAGCAGTGCGACGGGGACCTACGAGCAGTACTTC. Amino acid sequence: CASSATGTYEQYF.

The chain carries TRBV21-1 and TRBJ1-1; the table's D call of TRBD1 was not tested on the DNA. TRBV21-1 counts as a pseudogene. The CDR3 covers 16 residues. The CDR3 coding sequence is TGTGCCAGCAGCAAAGGTGCGAGACAGCTGAACACTGAAGCTTTCTTT. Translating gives CASSKGARQLNTEAFF.

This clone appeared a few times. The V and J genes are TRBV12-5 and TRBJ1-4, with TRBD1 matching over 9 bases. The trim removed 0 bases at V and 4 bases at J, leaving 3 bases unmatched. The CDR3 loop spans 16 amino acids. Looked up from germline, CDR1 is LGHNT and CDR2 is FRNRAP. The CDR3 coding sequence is TGTGCTAGTGGTTTGGTAACAGGGGGCTTTAATGAAAAACTGTTTTTT. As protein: CASGLVTGGFNEKLFF.

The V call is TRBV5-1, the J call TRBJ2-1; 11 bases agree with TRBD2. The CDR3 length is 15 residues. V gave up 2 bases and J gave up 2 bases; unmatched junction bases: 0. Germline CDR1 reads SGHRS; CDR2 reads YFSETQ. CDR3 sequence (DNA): TGCGCCAGCAGCTTTAGCGGGAGGGCCTACAATGAGCAGTTCTTC. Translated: CASSFSGRAYNEQFF.